This TCR beta chain was sequenced during a study of OX40 agonist ivuxolimab in advanced cancers. Worth noting for this clone: As yet, its antigen is unknown.

Germline V gene data show CDR1 as LNHDA and CDR2 as SQIVND (reference sequence). Trimming left V 5 bases short and J 7 bases short, with 14 bases between. CDR3 size: 13 residues. Clones were sequenced by immunoSEQ multiplex PCR, and TCRdb holds only the in-frame ones, with some missing. The sample lists around 60,000 clones, over 90% seen once, with 20% to 25% in the top ten. Regarding the study as a whole: Partial responders at 0.1-3.0 mg/kg showed near-lowest clonal expansion.

This TCR derives from an adult with an advanced solid tumor such as melanoma, head and neck, liver or kidney cancer. The sample in question was CD4+ or CD8+ T cells sorted from blood, obtained in a trial of the OX40 agonist ivuxolimab. The V call is TRBV19, the J call TRBJ2-5; TRBD2 might be the D (5 bases). In DNA form, the CDR3 reads TGTGCCAGTAGTCTCGCCGGGGAGATGACCCAGTACTTC. This translates into CASSLAGEMTQYF.